This record covers a single T cell receptor (beta chain). Its antigen is still unknown. The V gene lost 1 base and the J gene lost 0 bases, with 13 bases spanning the gap. The CDR3 is 18 amino acids. The germline V gene encodes CDR1 KGHSH and CDR2 LQKENI. This table comes from immunoSEQ multiplex PCR, and its TCRdb copy is limited to in-frame clones, with some not included. This table has roughly 2,400 clones, about 48% appearing once. This specimen comes from a study of STAT3 mutations in large granular lymphocyte leukemia. Regarding the study as a whole: Every T-LGLL patient had at least one immunodominant TCRbeta clonotype.

Sequencing was carried out using peripheral blood mononuclear cells. The clonotype originates from a man between 60 and 75 years old with T-cell large granular lymphocyte leukemia. Some clones in this sample may be carry-over from other donors' samples. This sequence joins TRBV18 and TRBJ1-6; D gene uncertain. CDR3: CASSPLARDSSYNSPLHF. CDR3 bases: TGTGCCAGCTCACCACTGGCCCGGGATAGCTCCTATAATTCACCCCTCCACTTT.